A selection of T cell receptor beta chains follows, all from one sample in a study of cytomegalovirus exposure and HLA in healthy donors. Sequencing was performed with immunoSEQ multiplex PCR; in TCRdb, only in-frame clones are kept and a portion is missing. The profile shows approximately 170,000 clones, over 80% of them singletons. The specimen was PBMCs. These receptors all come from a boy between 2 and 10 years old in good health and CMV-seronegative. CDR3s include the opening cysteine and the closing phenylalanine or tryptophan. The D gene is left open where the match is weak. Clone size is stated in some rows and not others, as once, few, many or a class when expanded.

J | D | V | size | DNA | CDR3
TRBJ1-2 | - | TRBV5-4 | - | TGTGCCAGCACCCACGACACGACTAACTATGGCTACACCTTC | CASTHDTTNYGYTF
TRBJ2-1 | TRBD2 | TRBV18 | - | TGTGCCAGCTCACCAGCGGGGGGGCATGAGCAGTTCTTC | CASSPAGGHEQFF
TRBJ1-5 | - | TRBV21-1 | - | TGTGCCAGCAGCAAAGGTAGGGGGCATCAGCCCCAGCATTTT | CASSKGRGHQPQHF
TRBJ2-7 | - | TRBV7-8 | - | TGTGCCAGCAGCTTGGAACAGGGAGACTACGAGCAGTACTTC | CASSLEQGDYEQYF
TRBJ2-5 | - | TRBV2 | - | TGTGCCAGCAGTGACGGGACACTTTACCAAGAGACCCAGTACTTC | CASSDGTLYQETQYF
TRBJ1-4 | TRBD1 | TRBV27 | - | TGTGCCAGCAGTTTATCGACAGGGACTAATGAAAAACTGTTTTTT | CASSLSTGTNEKLFF
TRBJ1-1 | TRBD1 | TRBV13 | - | TGTGCCAGCAGCTACGGACAGGGATTCACTGAAGCTTTCTTT | CASSYGQGFTEAFF
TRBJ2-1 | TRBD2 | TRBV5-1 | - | TGCGCCAGCAGCGATCCTAGCGGGGTCAATGAGCAGTTCTTC | CASSDPSGVNEQFF
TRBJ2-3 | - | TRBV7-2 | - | TGTGCCAGCAGAACAGGGACAGATACGCAGTATTTT | CASRTGTDTQYF
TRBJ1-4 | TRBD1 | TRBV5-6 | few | TGTGCCAGCAGCTCCTCTGGGACAGGGGATGAAAAACTGTTTTTT | CASSSSGTGDEKLFF
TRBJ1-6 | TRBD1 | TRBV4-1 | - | TGCGCCAGCAGCCGTCCGATAGGGGGCTCACCCCTCCACTTT | CASSRPIGGSPLHF
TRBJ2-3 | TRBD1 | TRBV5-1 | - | TGCGCCAGCACGCGGACAGGCTACATGACCACAGATACGCAGTATTTT | CASTRTGYMTTDTQYF
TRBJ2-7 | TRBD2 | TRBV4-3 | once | TGCGCCAGCAGCCAGGGACTAGTCGCCGAGCAGTACTTC | CASSQGLVAEQYF
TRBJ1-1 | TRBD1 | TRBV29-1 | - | TGCAGCGCCGGACAGGGGGGAACTGAAGCTTTCTTT | CSAGQGGTEAFF
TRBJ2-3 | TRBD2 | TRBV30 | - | TGTGCCTGGACTAGCGGGGGGGCCGCAGATACGCAGTATTTT | CAWTSGGAADTQYF
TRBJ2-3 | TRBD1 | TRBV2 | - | TGTGCCAGCAGTGATTGGGGACAGGGGGCAGATACGCAGTATTTT | CASSDWGQGADTQYF
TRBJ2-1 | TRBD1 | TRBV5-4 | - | TGTGCCAGCAGCTTCGAGGGGGCGGGCTTCTACAATGAGCAGTTCTTC | CASSFEGAGFYNEQFF
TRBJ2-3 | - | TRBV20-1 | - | TGCAGTGCTCAAAGAGCAGATACGCAGTATTTT | CSAQRADTQYF
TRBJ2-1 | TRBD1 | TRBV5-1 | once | TGCGCCAGCAGCCCCAGACAGGGTAAGAACAATGAGCAGTTCTTC | CASSPRQGKNNEQFF
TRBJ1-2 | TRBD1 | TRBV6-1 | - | TGTGCCAGCAGCACGACAGGGGATTATGGCTACACCTTC | CASSTTGDYGYTF
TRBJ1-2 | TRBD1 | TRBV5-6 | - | TGTGCCAGCAGCTTGGGTTCAGGGGGGTATGGCTACACCTTC | CASSLGSGGYGYTF
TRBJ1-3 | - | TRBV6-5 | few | TGTGCCAGCAGGCACACGGGGGGCCCTCTAAACACCATATATTTT | CASRHTGGPLNTIYF
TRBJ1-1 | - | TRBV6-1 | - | TGTGCCAGCAGTGAACCGGACAGGAACACTGAAGCTTTCTTT | CASSEPDRNTEAFF
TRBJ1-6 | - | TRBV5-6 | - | TGTGCCAGCAGCTTGGGACAGAGCCATTCACCCCTCCACTTT | CASSLGQSHSPLHF
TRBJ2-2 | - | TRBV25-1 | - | TGTGCCAGCAGTGATACCTCCGGTTCCGGGGAGCTGTTTTTT | CASSDTSGSGELFF
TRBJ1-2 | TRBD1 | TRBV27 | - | TGTGCCAGCAGATCGATCACCGGGACAGGGGGAGACTACACCTTC | CASRSITGTGGDYTF